This is a list of T cell receptor beta chains from one sample in a study of cytomegalovirus exposure and HLA in healthy donors. Clones were read by immunoSEQ multiplex PCR, and TCRdb kept only the in-frame ones, dropping some. Of more than 90,000 clones listed, about 80% are singletons. The sequencing sample was made of PBMCs. Receptors were obtained from a man in his forties or fifties in good health and CMV-seronegative. CDR3s include the opening cysteine and the closing phenylalanine or tryptophan. Each record gives: V gene, clone size, CDR3 protein. Clone size is shown for a subset of rows, as once, few, many or a class of expanded clone.

TRBV5-3	NA	CARSDRGDYYGYTF
TRBV5-8	NA	CASSYDRGLHNEQFF
TRBV5-8	NA	CASSRDRGYEQYF
TRBV7-8	few	CASSRDTHSNYGYTF
TRBV6-6	NA	CASKQTGEETQYF
TRBV7-8	NA	CASSFGYNEQFF
TRBV11-2	once	CASSSIRTAFNYGYTF
TRBV5-1	NA	CASSLVGGDTEAFF
TRBV30	once	CAWSAGLYNSPLHF
TRBV7-9	NA	CASKEAVGAYNEQFF
TRBV5-1	few	CASSGGSGGSETQYF
TRBV6-5	NA	CASSSQGVNTEAFF
TRBV9	few	CASSLTPTESSYNSPLHF
TRBV19	NA	CASEPGQGFQPQHF
TRBV7-9	NA	CASSSPSDSFNEQFF
TRBV10-1	NA	CASRPRRGAPGELFF
TRBV5-1	NA	CASSFGTSLSYEQYF
TRBV11-3	few	CASSAGTGNSGNTIYF
TRBV6-5	few	CASSLGGSGYTF
TRBV30	NA	CAWSGGVGNTEAFF
TRBV7-8	NA	CASSSQGGGTEAFF
TRBV6-1	NA	CASSEIRNTEAFF
TRBV6-5	few	CASSSPPGRYTGELFF
TRBV7-2	NA	CASSFSGTGAGTEAFF
TRBV18	NA	CASSSVPQGNTIYF
TRBV19	NA	CASSIASGRETQYF
TRBV5-5	NA	CASSLDSLIYNSPLHF
TRBV2	once	CASTERGSYEQYF
TRBV11-2	NA	CASSQRTSGGTTAKNIQYF
TRBV7-4	NA	CASSRHSNKETQYF
TRBV7-9	NA	CASSLVREDGYTF
TRBV7-2	NA	CASSLGQINGYTF
TRBV4-2	NA	CASSQGPGGEQFF
TRBV5-1	NA	CASSFRSGTDTQYF
TRBV10-3	NA	CAISEFQNQPQHF
TRBV6-5	NA	CASSFDRGRAGTQYF
TRBV21-1	NA	CASLREGQPQHF
TRBV7-9	NA	CASSLEQTDTQYF
TRBV2	NA	CASSGGGGHRSADTQYF
TRBV6-1	NA	CASVPLAGLGNEQFF
TRBV15	NA	CATSREGLDTPHEQFF